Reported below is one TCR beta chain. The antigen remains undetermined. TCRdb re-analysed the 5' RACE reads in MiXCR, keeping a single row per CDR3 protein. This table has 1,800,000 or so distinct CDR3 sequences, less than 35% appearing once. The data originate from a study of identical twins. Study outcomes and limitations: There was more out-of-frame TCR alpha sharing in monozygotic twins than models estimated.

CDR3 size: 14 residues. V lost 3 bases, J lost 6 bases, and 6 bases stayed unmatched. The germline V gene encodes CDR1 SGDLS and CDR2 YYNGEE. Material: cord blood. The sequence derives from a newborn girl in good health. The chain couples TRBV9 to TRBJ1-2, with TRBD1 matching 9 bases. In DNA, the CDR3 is TGTGCCAGCAGCGGGAAGACAGGGGGGGATGGCTACACCTTC. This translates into CASSGKTGGDGYTF.